A selection of T cell receptor beta chains follows, all from one sample in a study of PD-L1 blockade in urothelial cancer. TCRdb's copy holds only in-frame clones and misses some; the assay was immunoSEQ multiplex PCR. The sample yields around 40,000 clones, roughly 90% seen once. This sample comprised PBMCs, obtained around atezolizumab (anti-PD-L1) treatment. The origin of the receptors is a man aged 55 to 69 with urothelial cancer. CDR3s include the opening cysteine and the closing phenylalanine or tryptophan. Each record gives: clone size, V gene, J gene, D gene, CDR3 protein, CDR3 DNA. D genes are given only for firm matches. Where a row states a size, it is once, few, many or the class of an expanded clone; other rows omit it.

few	TRBV10-2	TRBJ2-2	TRBD2	CASKSGRRAGGELFF	TGCGCCAGCAAGAGCGGGAGAAGGGCCGGCGGGGAGCTGTTTTTT
NA	TRBV6-6	TRBJ1-1	NA	CASSNYGTSNTEAFF	TGTGCCAGCAGTAACTACGGGACATCGAACACTGAAGCTTTCTTT
NA	TRBV10-3	TRBJ2-7	TRBD1	CAISAGTGAHEQYF	TGTGCCATCAGTGCTGGGACAGGGGCCCACGAGCAGTACTTC
NA	TRBV11-2	TRBJ2-5	TRBD1	CASSLNRGRGEETQYF	TGTGCCAGCAGCTTAAACAGGGGCAGGGGTGAAGAGACCCAGTACTTC
NA	TRBV19	TRBJ2-3	TRBD1	CASSTTGVETDTQYF	TGTGCCAGTAGTACGACAGGGGTGGAGACAGATACGCAGTATTTT
NA	TRBV6-5	TRBJ2-7	TRBD1	CASSYSAGGGHEQYF	TGTGCCAGCAGTTACTCGGCAGGGGGTGGCCACGAGCAGTACTTC
once	TRBV19	TRBJ2-3	TRBD1	CASSLLQGDQGTQYF	TGTGCCAGTAGTCTTCTACAGGGGGACCAGGGTACGCAGTATTTT
NA	TRBV9	TRBJ2-3	TRBD2	CASSSSGGDADTQYF	TGTGCCAGCAGCTCGAGCGGGGGGGATGCAGATACGCAGTATTTT
NA	TRBV6-1	TRBJ1-5	NA	CASSELSGDQPQHF	TGTGCCAGCAGTGAATTATCAGGGGATCAGCCCCAGCATTTT
NA	TRBV7-8	TRBJ1-2	NA	CASSLAQGLYYGYTF	TGTGCCAGCAGCTTAGCTCAGGGGTTATACTATGGCTACACCTTC
NA	TRBV30	TRBJ2-2	NA	CAWSAHIPSNTGELFF	TGTGCCTGGAGTGCACATATCCCCTCGAACACCGGGGAGCTGTTTTTT
once	TRBV28	TRBJ2-5	TRBD1	CASSFVGDRSQETQYF	TGTGCCAGCAGTTTTGTCGGGGACAGGTCTCAAGAGACCCAGTACTTC
NA	TRBV4-3	TRBJ2-3	NA	CASSQGQASTDTQYF	TGCGCCAGCAGCCAAGGGCAGGCTAGCACAGATACGCAGTATTTT
NA	TRBV2	TRBJ1-2	NA	CASRQTLGGYTF	TGTGCCAGCAGACAGACCCTCGGTGGCTACACCTTC
NA	TRBV5-1	TRBJ2-2	TRBD1	CASTLDRATGELFF	TGCGCCAGCACCCTGGACAGGGCAACCGGGGAGCTGTTTTTT
NA	TRBV5-1	TRBJ1-2	TRBD1	CASRPNRDRGTYGYTF	TGCGCCAGCCGGCCCAACCGGGACAGGGGGACCTATGGCTACACCTTC
NA	TRBV7-7	TRBJ2-5	TRBD2	CASSLGRGASQETQYF	TGTGCCAGCAGCTTAGGGCGGGGGGCCTCCCAAGAGACCCAGTACTTC
NA	TRBV28	TRBJ1-2	NA	CASSLWVGGYTF	TGTGCCAGCAGTTTATGGGTGGGCGGCTACACCTTC
NA	TRBV5-4	TRBJ2-7	TRBD2	CASSYLAGVAYEQYF	TGTGCCAGCAGCTACCTAGCGGGGGTTGCGTACGAGCAGTACTTC
NA	TRBV7-2	TRBJ2-3	TRBD2	CASSTRTSGTSTDTQYF	TGTGCCAGCAGCACCCGGACTAGCGGGACTAGCACAGATACGCAGTATTTT
NA	TRBV7-2	TRBJ2-5	TRBD1	CATLQGTQETQYF	TGTGCCACACTACAGGGGACCCAAGAGACCCAGTACTTC
NA	TRBV28	TRBJ1-3	NA	CASSFEPFRGNTIYF	TGTGCCAGCAGTTTCGAGCCCTTCAGGGGAAACACCATATATTTT
NA	TRBV10-3	TRBJ2-5	TRBD1	CAIMDREETQYF	TGTGCCATTATGGACAGGGAAGAGACCCAGTACTTC